The 5 T cell receptor beta chains presented below share a single source sample, sequenced in a study of cytomegalovirus exposure and HLA in healthy donors. Produced via immunoSEQ multiplex PCR; TCRdb's table is partial and in-frame only. The sample carries some 180,000 clones, about 89% recorded once. The source material was PBMCs. The receptors were sampled from a man younger than 45 in good health and CMV-seropositive.

This clone is large (0.1 to 1%) in the sample. The rearrangement joins TRBV10-2 to TRBJ2-1, with D possibly TRBD2 on 6 matching bases. The CDR3 is made up of 14 amino acids. V was cut by 2 bases and J by 9 bases, with 14 bases left in between. Looked up from germline, CDR1 is WSHSY and CDR2 is SAAADI. The CDR3 region has the DNA TGCGCCAGCAGTGAGGGGACTGGTAAAAGTGAGCAGTTCTTC. Protein sequence: CASSEGTGKSEQFF.

The J gene is TRBJ2-1, the V gene TRBV5-1; D remains unclear. In germline, CDR1 is SGHRS, CDR2 YFSETQ. Trimming took off 0 bases at V and 7 bases at J, with 5 bases between the two ends. This CDR3 is built from 12 residues. CDR3 in amino acids: CASSLDVNEQFF. In nucleotides, the CDR3 is TGCGCCAGCAGCTTGGATGTAAATGAGCAGTTCTTC. Drawing the rest from reference TRBV5-1 and TRBJ2-1, the complete variable domain is KAGVTQTPRYLIKTRGQQVTLSCSPISGHRSVSWYQQTPGQGLQFLFEYFSETQRNKGNFPGRFSGRQFSNSRSEMNVSTLELGDSALYLCASSLDVNEQFFGPGTRLTVL.

The rearrangement joins TRBV25-1 to TRBJ2-7; tentative D call: TRBD2 (6 bases). V lost 6 bases and J lost 3, with 21 bases in between. Per the germline V gene, CDR1 is MGHDK and CDR2 is SYGVNS. The CDR3 runs to 16 residues. The CDR3 bases are TGTGCCAGCAGCGATGAGGAGGGCTGGGCCGTCTACGAGCAGTACTTC. Its protein is CASSDEEGWAVYEQYF.

The chain carries TRBV5-1 and TRBJ1-2; possible D gene TRBD1, 6 bases. The germline V gene has CDR1 SGHRS and CDR2 YFSETQ. The CDR3 is made up of 14 amino acids. V was pared by 2 bases and J by 3 bases, with 11 bases between. The CDR3 here is CASSFGQGYYGYTF. In nucleotides, the CDR3 is TGCGCCAGCAGCTTTGGGCAGGGGTACTATGGCTACACCTTC.

The chain carries TRBV5-1 and TRBJ1-6; unclear D gene. V lost 0 bases and J 9 bases, leaving 13 bases between the germline ends. The germline gives CDR1 SGHRS, CDR2 YFSETQ. This CDR3 has 15 amino acids. CDR3 residues: CASSLVPLGGSPLHF. The CDR3 nucleotides read TGCGCCAGCAGCTTGGTTCCCCTCGGAGGTTCACCCCTCCACTTT.